Presented here are 8 T cell receptor beta chains from one specimen sequenced in a study of T-cell reconstitution after alpha-beta-depleted transplantation in children. Unique molecular identifiers were incorporated into the prepared TCRbeta library. TCRdb recomputed calls from the PCR reads with MiXCR, one row per CDR3 protein. The sample yields over 15,000 distinct CDR3 sequences, roughly 12% seen once. The sample consisted of PBMCs, mostly from graft donor cells, taken 180 days after TCRalphabeta/CD19-depleted stem cell transplant. These receptors were collected from a boy in the first two years of life who had a stem cell transplant for Wiskott-Aldrich syndrome, so the T cells may come from the graft donor.

This clonotype was observed a few times. The genes are TRBV20-1 and TRBJ2-1; 8 bases agree with TRBD2. The CDR3 is made up of 15 amino acids. The ends lost 6 bases at V and 4 bases at J; junction bases unmatched: 11. From germline, CDR1 is DFQATT and CDR2 SNEGSKA (reference sequence). CDR3 nucleotide sequence: TGCAGTGCCCAAACCTGGGGGACTAGGTACAATGAGCAGTTCTTC. Encoded protein: CSAQTWGTRYNEQFF.

The chain uses TRBV6-5 and TRBJ1-3, with D tentatively TRBD1 (6 bases). The length of the CDR3 is 16 residues. Germline CDR1 reads MNHEY; CDR2 reads SVGAGI. Trimming pared 0 bases from V and 0 bases from J, leaving 9 bases between. The CDR3 coding sequence is TGTGCCAGCAGTTACTCACGAGGGGGCTCTGGAAACACCATATATTTT. This translates into CASSYSRGGSGNTIYF.

A word on this clonotype: One junction end disagrees with the germline gene, perhaps due to a read error. This rearrangement joins TRBV12-3 or TRBV12-4 to TRBJ1-5, with D uncertain. The CDR3 extends over 13 amino acids. The DNA of the CDR3 is TGTGCCAGCAGTTTGGAGGAAAATCAGCCCAAGCATTTT. Residues: CASSLEENQPKHF.

The CDR3 loop is CASKGQSLDTGELFF. Written as DNA, the CDR3 is TGTGCCAGCAAGGGACAGAGCCTCGACACCGGGGAGCTGTTTTTT. The chain recombines TRBV18 with TRBJ2-2, with 7 nucleotides matching TRBD1. The germline gives CDR1 KGHSH, CDR2 LQKENI. After removal of 8 bases from V and 3 bases from J, the junction contained 9 bases not matched to a gene. The CDR3 has 15 amino acids.

At least ten counts were recorded for this clonotype. The gene calls are TRBV7-2 and TRBJ2-7; 8 positions match TRBD1. In germline, CDR1 is SGHTA, CDR2 FQGNSA. The CDR3 runs 13 residues. V dropped 3 bases and J dropped 6; count of bases not matched to a gene: 4. The CDR3 region is CASSLDREREQYF. The CDR3 DNA sequence: TGTGCCAGCAGCTTGGACAGGGAACGCGAGCAGTACTTC. Together with reference TRBV7-2 and TRBJ2-7, the CDR3 gives the full variable domain: GAGVSQSPSNKVTEKGKDVELRCDPISGHTALYWYRQSLGQGLEFLIYFQGNSAPDKSGLPSDRFSAERTGGSVSTLTIQRTQQEDSAVYLCASSLDREREQYFGPGTRLTVT.

This clonotype is medium-sized. This chain uses TRBV3-1 with TRBJ2-5; possibly TRBD1 or TRBD2 for D (5 bases each). Germline V gene lookup returns CDR1 LGHDT and CDR2 YNNKEL (reference sequence). The CDR3 is 14 residues long. V shed 4 bases and J shed 4 bases, with 13 bases lying between them. The CDR3 sequence: CASSPLGVSETQYF. The CDR3 DNA reads TGTGCCAGCAGCCCGTTGGGGGTTTCAGAGACCCAGTACTTC.

This clonotype has more than one count but fewer than ten. The chain combines TRBV19 with TRBJ2-1; 8 bases agree with TRBD2. The junction had 7 bases not matched to a gene; V was cut back by 6 bases and J by 9 bases. The CDR3 loop spans 13 amino acids. The V gene's germline CDR1 is LNHDA and CDR2 SQIVND (reference sequence). CDR3 sequence (DNA): TGTGCCAGTAGGCAGCGGGAGAGAGGTGAGCAGTTCTTC. Its protein is CASRQRERGEQFF. Variable domain in full (rest from reference TRBV19 and TRBJ2-1): DGGITQSPKYLFRKEGQNVTLSCEQNLNHDAMYWYRQDPGQGLRLIYYSQIVNDFQKGDIAEGYSVSREKKESFPLTVTSAQKNPTAFYLCASRQRERGEQFFGPGTRLTVL.

This clonotype was picked up many times. This chain uses TRBV5-1 with TRBJ1-3; no reliable D call. CDR1 is SGHRS and CDR2 is YFSETQ in the germline V gene. V lost 0 bases, J lost 3 bases, and 10 bases lay in between. The CDR3 has 15 residues. CDR3 sequence reads: CASSLDSGSGNTIYF. CDR3 DNA sequence: TGCGCCAGCAGCTTGGATTCCGGCAGTGGAAACACCATATATTTT.